In its sample, the clone carrying this TCR beta chain was seen a few times. Its specificity is not known. The source of the sample is a study of CD8+ T cells in alopecia areata. Overall study results and limits: Normal scalp had lower clonality than lesional scalp, with alopecia totalis/universalis lesions showing this most strongly.

Isolated RNA was reverse transcribed into cDNA used as the sequencing template. Only in-frame clones appear in the TCRdb table, and some are missing; sequencing was by immunoSEQ multiplex PCR. The sample carries about 110,000 clones, approximately 59% recorded once. In germline, CDR1 is SGHTA, CDR2 FQGNSA. Trimming took off 3 bases at V and 1 base at J, with 6 bases between the two ends. This CDR3 is 13 amino acids long. The sample consisted of CD8+ T cells sorted from blood. This clonotype originated in a human donor in good health. The chain has TRBV7-2 and TRBJ1-1; D is possibly TRBD1 (6 bases). The CDR3 DNA is TGTGCCAGCAGCTTGACAGGGAACACTGAAGCTTTCTTT. Amino acid sequence: CASSLTGNTEAFF.